This T cell receptor (beta chain) emerged from a study of vaccination and CD4 T cells after COVID-19. About the study: A positive SARS-CoV-2 nasal swab PCR result was recorded for each convalescent patient; nine were mild and one severe.

Oncomine TCR Beta short-read sequencing was applied to DNA from cultured CD4+ T cells. MiXCR was run by TCRdb on the PCR reads, yielding one entry per CDR3 protein. Of fewer than 9,500 distinct CDR3 sequences detected, around three fifths appear once; the ten largest clones hold around 35%. Points on this clonotype: The target antigen is unknown.

As for treatment: approximately nine-day PBMC culture with coronavirus spike peptide pools or control peptides (ViraFEST assay). ViraFEST used peptide pools to expand antigen-specific T cells, then sequenced TCRs. The cultures had half their medium swapped for fresh IL-2 medium on days 3 and 7. V was clipped by 2 bases and J by 6 bases, with 7 bases between them. This CDR3 spans 12 amino acids. Sample: CD4+ T cells from blood, cultured in vitro. This receptor was identified in a human donor who had recovered from COVID-19. The V and J genes are TRBV12-3 or TRBV12-4 and TRBJ1-2, with a tentative D call TRBD1 (5 bases). This chain's CDR3 is CASSLKGDGYTF. Here the CDR3 DNA reads TGTGCCAGCAGTTTAAAAGGGGATGGCTACACCTTC.